These T cell receptor beta chains were read from a single sample in a study of shared clonotypes between healthy human individuals. The protocol was immunoSEQ multiplex PCR, while the TCRdb copy is restricted to in-frame clones and leaves out a portion. The sample consists of 2 million to 2.5 million clones, approximately 93% of them appearing once. Specimen: naive CD4+ T cells from PBMCs. Receptors were obtained from a man aged 18 to 35 in good health. Some clones in this sample may be carry-over from other donors' samples. The CDR3 runs from the conserved cysteine through the conserved F or W. Fields, in order: clone size, D gene, J gene, V gene, CDR3 DNA, CDR3 protein. A D gene is named only where the DNA matches it firmly. For some rows the clone size is stated as once, few or many, or as a class when expanded; others skip it.

size: few; D: NA; J: TRBJ1-1; V: TRBV10-3; DNA: TGTGCCATCAGACGTCACAGGACTGAAGCTTTCTTT; CDR3: CAIRRHRTEAFF
size: NA; D: NA; J: TRBJ1-1; V: TRBV7-9; DNA: TGTGCCAGCAGCTTACAGGGGAGGAAGGCTGAAGCTTTCTTT; CDR3: CASSLQGRKAEAFF
size: NA; D: NA; J: TRBJ2-1; V: TRBV5-1; DNA: TGCGCCAGCAGCCTCGGGACGGGAGTCTACAATGAGCAGTTCTTC; CDR3: CASSLGTGVYNEQFF
size: NA; D: NA; J: TRBJ2-2; V: TRBV5-4; DNA: TGTGCCAGCAGCTCCTCGGCTTTAAAGGGTGTGGAGACCGGGGAGCTGTTTTTT; CDR3: CASSSSALKGVETGELFF
size: NA; D: TRBD1; J: TRBJ1-2; V: TRBV5-5; DNA: TGTGCCAGCAGCTCGGGACAGCAAACTTTCTATGGCTACACCTTC; CDR3: CASSSGQQTFYGYTF
size: NA; D: TRBD2; J: TRBJ2-5; V: TRBV6-5; DNA: TGTGCCAGCAGTTACGGGACTAGCAAGGTGACCCAGTACTTC; CDR3: CASSYGTSKVTQYF
size: NA; D: NA; J: TRBJ1-1; V: TRBV5-5; DNA: TGTGCCAGCAGCTTGATTTTGGTAAGGGGGACTGAAGCTTTCTTT; CDR3: CASSLILVRGTEAFF
size: NA; D: NA; J: TRBJ1-4; V: TRBV6-6; DNA: TGTGCCAGCAGTCCCCGGATGGGCAGCCTCAATGAAAAACTGTTTTTT; CDR3: CASSPRMGSLNEKLFF
size: NA; D: NA; J: TRBJ2-1; V: TRBV5-1; DNA: TGCGCCAGCAGCTTGGCCGGGGGTGAGCAGTTCTTC; CDR3: CASSLAGGEQFF
size: NA; D: TRBD2; J: TRBJ2-2; V: TRBV7-3; DNA: TGTGCCAGCAGCCGCTTAGCGGGAGGGGACACCGGGGAGCTGTTTTTT; CDR3: CASSRLAGGDTGELFF
size: NA; D: TRBD1; J: TRBJ1-1; V: TRBV9; DNA: TGTGCCAGCAGCGTAGGACAGGGGAGGACTGAAGCTTTCTTT; CDR3: CASSVGQGRTEAFF
size: NA; D: NA; J: TRBJ1-5; V: TRBV20-1; DNA: TGCAGTGCTAGAGGGAATCAGCCCCAGCATTTT; CDR3: CSARGNQPQHF
size: NA; D: NA; J: TRBJ2-1; V: TRBV28; DNA: TGTGCCAGCAGTTCTAGGCCCGTCAATGAGCAGTTCTTC; CDR3: CASSSRPVNEQFF
size: NA; D: TRBD2; J: TRBJ2-3; V: TRBV5-1; DNA: TGCGCCAGCAGCTTACCACTAGCGGGGGGAGTAAGCACAGATACGCAGTATTTT; CDR3: CASSLPLAGGVSTDTQYF
size: once; D: TRBD2; J: TRBJ2-3; V: TRBV28; DNA: TGTGCCAGCCATACGAGCGGGAGATGGAAGGATACGCAGTATTTT; CDR3: CASHTSGRWKDTQYF
size: NA; D: NA; J: TRBJ1-1; V: TRBV5-1; DNA: TGCGCCAGCAGCTTGCGAGGGCAGGGACATGAAGCTTTCTTT; CDR3: CASSLRGQGHEAFF
size: NA; D: TRBD2; J: TRBJ2-7; V: TRBV7-2; DNA: TGTGCCAGCAGCTTAGTGGGAGCGGGGGAATACGAGCAGTACTTC; CDR3: CASSLVGAGEYEQYF
size: NA; D: NA; J: TRBJ2-7; V: TRBV28; DNA: TGTGCCAGCACTTCCGGCGGTGGCGAGCAGTACTTC; CDR3: CASTSGGGEQYF
size: NA; D: TRBD1; J: TRBJ2-5; V: TRBV27; DNA: TGTGCCAGCAGCCCTCGCCGGGACAGGGGTATGGAGACCCAGTACTTC; CDR3: CASSPRRDRGMETQYF
size: NA; D: NA; J: TRBJ2-2; V: TRBV5-4; DNA: TGTGCCAGCAGCTTGGGAGGGAGCCAAAACACCGGGGAGCTGTTTTTT; CDR3: CASSLGGSQNTGELFF
size: NA; D: NA; J: TRBJ1-3; V: TRBV9; DNA: TGTGCCAGCAGCGGCAATCAGGGGACTGGAAACACCATATATTTT; CDR3: CASSGNQGTGNTIYF
size: NA; D: TRBD1; J: TRBJ1-5; V: TRBV5-6; DNA: TGTGCCAGCAGCCACCGACAGGGTGGCAATCAGCCCCAGCATTTT; CDR3: CASSHRQGGNQPQHF
size: NA; D: NA; J: TRBJ1-2; V: TRBV30; DNA: TGTGCCTGGAGCCCTCACAACTATGGCTACACCTTC; CDR3: CAWSPHNYGYTF
size: NA; D: NA; J: TRBJ2-2; V: TRBV27; DNA: TGTGCCAGCAGTTTACGGTCCTCTCTGAACACCGGGGAGCTGTTTTTT; CDR3: CASSLRSSLNTGELFF
size: NA; D: NA; J: TRBJ1-1; V: TRBV4-3; DNA: TGCGCCAGCAGCCTTTCTGTAAACACTGAAGCTTTCTTT; CDR3: CASSLSVNTEAFF
size: few; D: NA; J: TRBJ1-1; V: TRBV27; DNA: TGTGCCAGCAGTTTATCGTGGGCCAGCACTGAAGCTTTCTTT; CDR3: CASSLSWASTEAFF
size: NA; D: TRBD2; J: TRBJ2-5; V: TRBV11-2; DNA: TGTGCCAGCAGCCCAAAGTGGCTAGCGGGAGGAGTGGCAGAGACCCAGTACTTC; CDR3: CASSPKWLAGGVAETQYF
size: NA; D: TRBD2; J: TRBJ2-7; V: TRBV11-2; DNA: TGTGCCAGCAGCTTAGGGGCGGGGGGCCCTACCTACGAGCAGTACTTC; CDR3: CASSLGAGGPTYEQYF